The clone carrying this TCR beta chain was observed a handful of times. Its antigen is still unknown. MiXCR, run by TCRdb on the 5' RACE reads, gives a single entry per CDR3 protein. The sample yields under 1 million distinct CDR3 sequences, 9% to 15% seen once. The CDR3 totals 18 residues. The germline V gene encodes CDR1 MDHEN and CDR2 SYDVKM. The ends were cut back, 0 bases at V and 1 base at J, with 19 bases in the middle. The source of the sample is a study of identical twins. Points from the study as a whole: Abundant beta clonotypes from cord blood bore fewer insertions; memory repertoires lacked this pattern.

These sequences were also reported in another study, on yellow fever vaccine responses in identical twins.

The source is a woman between 18 and 29 years old in good health. The rearrangement joins TRBV28 to TRBJ2-7; a weak D match, TRBD2 (7 bases). Material: PBMCs. CDR3 sequence (DNA): TGTGCCAGCAGTTTATGGGGGAGGGTAGGGGGGTTATCCTACGAGCAGTACTTC. Amino acid sequence: CASSLWGRVGGLSYEQYF.